Shown below are 9 T cell receptor beta chains from a single sample sequenced in a study of post-analysis software for immune sequencing data. General study findings and limits: Five TRBV segments (TRBV5-6, TRBV5-1 and TRBV20-1 among them) occurred more frequently in patients than in controls.

Each TCR beta cDNA library carried unique molecular identifiers. TCRdb redid the calling of the PCR reads with MiXCR, one entry per CDR3 protein. In the table there are hundreds of thousands of distinct CDR3 sequences, about 60% of which are singletons. Antigen specificity for these receptors is unknown. The sample comprised blood. The receptors were gathered from a girl aged 2 to 9 with multiple sclerosis.

V gene TRBV15 combines with J gene TRBJ2-3; 10 positions match TRBD1. The junction had 3 bases not matched to a gene; V was cut back by 8 bases and J by 4 bases. CDR1 is LNHNV and CDR2 is YYDKDF in the germline V gene (reference sequence). CDR3 length: 13 residues. This CDR3 is CATGQGGADTQYF. The CDR3 coding sequence is TGTGCCACCGGACAGGGGGGGGCAGATACGCAGTATTTT.

The V call is TRBV20-1, the J call TRBJ2-1; either TRBD1 or TRBD2 may supply D (5 bases each). Trimming took off 0 bases at V and 4 bases at J, with 10 bases between the two ends. This CDR3 contains 14 residues. Germline loops: CDR1 DFQATT, CDR2 SNEGSKA (reference sequence). In DNA, the CDR3 is TGCAGTGCTAGAGATGTGGGACGGTACAATGAGCAGTTCTTC. The encoded protein is CSARDVGRYNEQFF.

This clonotype was recorded a few times. This sequence joins TRBV20-1 and TRBJ2-3; D is unresolved. Trimming shortened V by 6 bases and J by 4 bases, and 8 bases separated the two germline ends. The CDR3 spans 11 residues. The germline CDR1 and CDR2 sequences are DFQATT and SNEGSKA (reference sequence). CDR3 nucleotide sequence: TGCAGTGCCCTAAGGCCAGATACGCAGTATTTT. Its translation: CSALRPDTQYF.

The sample holds a few counts of this clonotype. V usage is TRBV9 and J usage is TRBJ1-2; a weak D match, TRBD1 (6 bases). This CDR3 comprises 15 residues. Per germline, CDR1 SGDLS and CDR2 YYNGEE. V was clipped by 3 bases and J by 5 bases, with 17 bases between them. CDR3 in DNA: TGTGCCAGCAGCGAATCCTTACAGGGCAATTATGGCTACACCTTC. Amino acids: CASSESLQGNYGYTF.

The chain's CDR3 is CASANWQGANEQFF. The CDR3 coding sequence is TGTGCCAGCGCCAACTGGCAGGGGGCCAATGAGCAGTTCTTC. This chain links TRBV7-9 with TRBJ2-1; TRBD1 matches at 8 bases. Per the germline V gene, CDR1 is SEHNR and CDR2 is FQNEAQ (reference sequence). The ends lost 8 bases at V and 6 bases at J; junction bases unmatched: 9. This CDR3 has 14 residues.

This clonotype showed up just a few times. In DNA, the CDR3 is TGTGCCAGCAGTTTAGAAAGTAATGCGAGAGAAAAACTGTTTTTT. It yields the protein CASSLESNAREKLFF. This sequence joins TRBV12-3 or TRBV12-4 and TRBJ1-4; no clear D gene. The CDR3 sequence is 15 residues long. V was clipped by 1 base and J by 8 bases, with 14 bases between them.

This chain connects TRBV29-1 to TRBJ2-5; the match to TRBD2 covers 13 bases. The CDR3 sequence is 14 residues long. J lost 5 bases, V lost 7 bases, and 7 bases had no gene match. Germline V gene data show CDR1 as SQVTM and CDR2 as ANQGSEA. In DNA form, the CDR3 reads TGCAGCGCCGGACTAGCGGGGGCCCCGGAGACCCAGTACTTC. Its protein is CSAGLAGAPETQYF.

The rearrangement joins TRBV12-3 or TRBV12-4 to TRBJ2-3, with D perhaps given as TRBD1 or TRBD2 (6 bases each). V shed 5 bases and J shed 10 bases, with 19 bases lying between them. There are 14 residues in the CDR3. The CDR3 reads CASSPQPRGDAQYF. In nucleotides, the CDR3 is TGTGCCAGCAGTCCACAGCCGAGGGGGGATGCGCAGTATTTT.

This clonotype has only a few counts. The chain is built from TRBV14 and TRBJ1-2; D is unresolved. V dropped 3 bases and J dropped 4 bases, with 9 bases sitting between them. The CDR3 length is 13 residues. Germline values: CDR1 SGHDN, CDR2 FVKESK. The CDR3 nucleotides are TGTGCCAGCAGCCATAGGACTTTCTATGGCTACACCTTC. Its protein product is CASSHRTFYGYTF.